This paragraph covers one TCR beta chain sequence. This sample is drawn from a study of blood T cell repertoires in COVID-19. Enrolled during active infection, Seattle patients were then followed longitudinally. The CDR3 is made up of 14 amino acids. V lost 7 bases, J lost 6 bases, and 18 bases lay in between. Germline CDR1 reads SEHNR; CDR2 reads FQNEAQ (reference sequence). In the study's own analysis: Nucleated cell number was recorded as an estimate derived from reference gene primer amplification. Profiled with immunoSEQ multiplex PCR; TCRdb holds only in-frame clones, not every one. Clonal size and the V and J genes are those of that table, whereas D and trimming came from the DNA. Of 230,000 or so clones in the sample, around 90% were seen once.

This chain joins TRBV7-9 and TRBJ1-2; D is ambiguous. Sequencing was performed on peripheral blood. The sequence derives from a woman in her fifties or sixties with COVID-19, enrolled during active disease. In DNA, the CDR3 is TGTGCCAGCACCCGAAGAGGGAGAACCAATGGCTACACCTTC. The encoded protein is CASTRRGRTNGYTF.